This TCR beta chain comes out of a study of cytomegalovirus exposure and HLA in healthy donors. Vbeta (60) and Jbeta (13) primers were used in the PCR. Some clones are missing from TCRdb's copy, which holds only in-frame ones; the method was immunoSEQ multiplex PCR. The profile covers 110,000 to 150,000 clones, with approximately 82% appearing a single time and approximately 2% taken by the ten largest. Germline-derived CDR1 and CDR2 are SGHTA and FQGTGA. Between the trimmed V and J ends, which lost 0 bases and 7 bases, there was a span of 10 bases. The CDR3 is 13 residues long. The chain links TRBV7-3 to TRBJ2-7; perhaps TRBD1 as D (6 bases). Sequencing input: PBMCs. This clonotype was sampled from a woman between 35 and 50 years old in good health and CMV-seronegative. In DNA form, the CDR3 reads TGTGCCAGCAGCTTAACTACAGGGTGGGAGCAGTACTTC. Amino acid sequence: CASSLTTGWEQYF.